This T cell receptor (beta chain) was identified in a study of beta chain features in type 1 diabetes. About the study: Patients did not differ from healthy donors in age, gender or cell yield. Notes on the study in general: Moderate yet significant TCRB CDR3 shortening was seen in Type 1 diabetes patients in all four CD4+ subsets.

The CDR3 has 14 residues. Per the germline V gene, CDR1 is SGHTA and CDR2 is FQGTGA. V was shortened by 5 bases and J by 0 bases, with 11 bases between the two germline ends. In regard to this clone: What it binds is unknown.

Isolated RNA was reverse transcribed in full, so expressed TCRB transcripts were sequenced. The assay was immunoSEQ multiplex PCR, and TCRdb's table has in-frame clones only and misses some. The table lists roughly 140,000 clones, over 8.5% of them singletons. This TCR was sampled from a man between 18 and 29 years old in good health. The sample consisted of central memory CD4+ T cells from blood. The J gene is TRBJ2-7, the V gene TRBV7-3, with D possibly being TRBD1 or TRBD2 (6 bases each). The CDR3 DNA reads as TGTGCCAGCAGCCCGAAGGGGGGCTCCTACGAGCAGTACTTC. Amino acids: CASSPKGGSYEQYF.